These T cell receptor beta chains were read from a single sample in a study of blood T cells in healthy people across ages. Using its own MiXCR run on the 5' RACE reads, TCRdb lists one record per CDR3 protein. The sample carries roughly 2 million distinct CDR3 sequences, about 49% recorded once. The source material was blood. The receptors here all came from a woman in her thirties or forties in good health. The CDR3 runs from the conserved cysteine through the conserved F or W. A D gene is named only where the DNA matches it firmly. The size entry is marked missing in some rows and otherwise reads once, few, many or a size class.

>many|TRBJ2-3|TRBD2|TRBV20-1
CSARPGLELGTQYF
TGCAGTGCTAGACCGGGACTAGAACTAGGTACGCAGTATTTT
>-|TRBJ2-1|-|TRBV5-5
CASTLGGLKYNEQFF
TGTGCCAGCACCCTGGGCGGACTTAAGTACAATGAGCAGTTCTTC
>-|TRBJ1-2|-|TRBV6-2/TRBV6-3
CASFYGGSNYGYTF
TGTGCCAGCTTCTACGGTGGAAGTAACTATGGCTACACCTTC
>many|TRBJ2-5|TRBD2|TRBV7-2
CASSLKGLAGETQYF
TGTGCCAGCAGCTTAAAGGGACTAGCAGGCGAGACCCAGTACTTC
>few|TRBJ2-1|-|TRBV6-2/TRBV6-3
CASSLRGGSHNEQFF
TGTGCCAGCAGTTTAAGAGGAGGTAGCCACAATGAGCAGTTCTTC
>few|TRBJ2-1|-|TRBV5-1
CASSTDGVSYNEQFF
TGCGCCAGCAGCACCGACGGGGTCTCCTACAATGAGCAGTTCTTC
>few|TRBJ2-6|-|TRBV4-3
CASSRRANVLTF
TGCGCCAGCAGTAGGAGAGCCAACGTCCTGACTTTC
>few|TRBJ2-5|-|TRBV5-1
CASSGGLSHLGQETQYF
TGCGCCAGCAGCGGGGGTCTTAGCCACCTAGGCCAAGAGACCCAGTACTTC
>few|TRBJ2-7|-|TRBV20-1
CSARDRGRRGQYF
TGCAGTGCTAGAGATCGAGGGAGGAGGGGGCAGTACTTC
>-|TRBJ1-4|-|TRBV20-1
CSASDPGAPHEKLFF
TGCAGTGCTAGTGATCCCGGGGCCCCGCATGAAAAACTGTTTTTT
>-|TRBJ1-6|-|TRBV27
CASSLQRSGDSPLHF
TGTGCCAGCAGTTTACAGAGATCGGGGGATTCACCCCTCCACTTT
>-|TRBJ1-2|TRBD1|TRBV28
CASSIPTGGYGYTF
TGTGCCAGCAGTATACCGACAGGGGGGTATGGCTACACCTTC
>-|TRBJ2-5|TRBD1|TRBV28
CASRPSGQGQEAQYF
TGTGCCAGCAGACCCTCAGGACAGGGACAAGAGGCCCAGTACTTC
>many|TRBJ2-3|-|TRBV7-3
CASSPTGTSRSTDTQYF
TGTGCCAGCAGCCCAACCGGGACTTCACGAAGCACAGATACGCAGTATTTT
>-|TRBJ2-4|TRBD2|TRBV6-5
CASSLNPYGGGKNIQYF
TGTGCCAGCAGTTTAAACCCCTACGGGGGGGGCAAAAACATTCAGTACTTC
>few|TRBJ2-3|-|TRBV10-3
CAISMSSSTDTQYF
TGTGCCATCAGTATGAGCAGTAGCACGGATACGCAGTATTTT
>-|TRBJ1-6|TRBD1|TRBV12-3/TRBV12-4
CASSFGQAVPLHF
TGTGCCAGCAGTTTCGGACAGGCCGTACCCCTCCACTTT
>-|TRBJ2-7|TRBD1|TRBV5-1
CTSSPGTGSYEQYF
TGCACCAGCAGCCCCGGGACAGGGTCCTACGAGCAGTACTTC
>few|TRBJ1-2|TRBD1|TRBV6-5
CASSYSRQGLHSNYGYTF
TGTGCCAGCAGTTACAGTCGACAGGGACTCCATTCTAACTATGGCTACACCTTC
>-|TRBJ1-1|-|TRBV7-8
CASGLRQGRSEAFF
TGTGCCAGCGGTTTGAGGCAGGGGAGGTCTGAAGCTTTCTTT
>-|TRBJ1-5|-|TRBV24-1
CATSDAGNQPQHF
TGTGCCACCAGTGACGCAGGCAATCAGCCCCAGCATTTT
>-|TRBJ2-7|-|TRBV7-9
CASSPLTVAYEQYF
TGTGCCAGCAGCCCCCTTACAGTGGCTTACGAGCAGTACTTC
>few|TRBJ2-5|-|TRBV11-1
CASSSIIGTGETQYF
TGTGCCAGCAGCTCGATAATAGGGACCGGAGAGACCCAGTACTTC
>few|TRBJ1-2|TRBD1|TRBV6-6
CASRETGGHGYTF
TGTGCCAGCAGGGAGACAGGGGGTCATGGCTACACCTTC
>few|TRBJ2-7|-|TRBV6-5
CASSYSNQLSLLREQYF
TGTGCCAGCAGTTACTCGAATCAGCTGTCCCTCTTACGAGAGCAGTACTTC
>few|TRBJ2-7|-|TRBV27
CASSSQGFEQYF
TGTGCCAGCAGTTCGCAGGGGTTCGAGCAGTACTTC
>-|TRBJ2-6|-|TRBV5-6
CASSLNYQGTTSGANVLTF
TGTGCCAGCAGCCTTAACTACCAGGGAACCACCTCTGGGGCCAACGTCCTGACTTTC